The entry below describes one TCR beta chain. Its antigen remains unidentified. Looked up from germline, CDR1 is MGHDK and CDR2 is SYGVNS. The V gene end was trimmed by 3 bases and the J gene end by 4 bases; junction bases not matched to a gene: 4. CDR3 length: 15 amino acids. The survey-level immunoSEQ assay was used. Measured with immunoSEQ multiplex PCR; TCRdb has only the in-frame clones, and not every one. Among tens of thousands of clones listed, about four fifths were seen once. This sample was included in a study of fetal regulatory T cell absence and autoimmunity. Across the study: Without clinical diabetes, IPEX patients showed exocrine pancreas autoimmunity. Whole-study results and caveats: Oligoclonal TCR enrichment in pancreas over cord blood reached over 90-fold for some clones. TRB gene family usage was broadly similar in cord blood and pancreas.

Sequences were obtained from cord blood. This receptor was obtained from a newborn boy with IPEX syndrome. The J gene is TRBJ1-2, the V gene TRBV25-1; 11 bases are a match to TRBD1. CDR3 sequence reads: CASSEGTGGVYGYTF. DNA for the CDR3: TGTGCCAGCAGTGAGGGGACAGGGGGGGTCTATGGCTACACCTTC.